The T cell receptor (beta chain) under discussion was sequenced for a study of vaccination and CD4 T cells after COVID-19. The wider study: Post-COVID sampling occurred a median approximately 100 days after diagnosis (range 35 to 161). The authors gave control cultures a CEFX pool, an HIV-1 Nef pool, or no peptide. SARS-CoV-2, HCoV-NL63, HCoV-OC43 and HCoV-229E supplied the overlapping spike peptides used to stimulate cells.

Treatment of the sample: roughly nine-day PBMC culture with coronavirus spike peptide pools or control peptides (ViraFEST assay). The culture of about 2 million PBMCs per well included 8 to 10 IU/ml IL-2 and about 9.8 ug/ml peptide pools. In germline, CDR1 is SGHTA, CDR2 FQGTGA. CDR3 length equals 14 residues. Germline trimming cut 5 bases from V and 9 bases from J; bases unmatched to any gene: 4. A note on this clonotype: Its antigen is unidentified.

Oncomine TCR Beta short-read sequencing was applied to DNA from cultured CD4+ T cells. One entry per CDR3 protein, called by TCRdb with MiXCR from the PCR reads. The sample carries more than 13,000 distinct CDR3 sequences, approximately 50% recorded once. Specimen: CD4+ T cells from blood, cultured in vitro, collected before SARS-CoV-2 vaccination. The genes are TRBV7-3 and TRBJ2-1, with 13 bases fitting TRBD2. The TCR comes from a human donor who had recovered from COVID-19. This chain's CDR3 is CASSGLAGDTEQFF. In nucleotides, the CDR3 is TGTGCCAGCAGCGGACTAGCGGGAGATACTGAGCAGTTCTTC.